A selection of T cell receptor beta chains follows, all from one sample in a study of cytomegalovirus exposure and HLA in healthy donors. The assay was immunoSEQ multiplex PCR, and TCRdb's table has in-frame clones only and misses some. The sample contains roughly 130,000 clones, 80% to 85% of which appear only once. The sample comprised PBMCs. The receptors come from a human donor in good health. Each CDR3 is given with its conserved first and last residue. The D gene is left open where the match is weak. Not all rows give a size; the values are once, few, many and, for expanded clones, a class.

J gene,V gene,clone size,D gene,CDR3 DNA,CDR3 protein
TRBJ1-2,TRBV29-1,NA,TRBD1,TGCAGCGTGTCCCCACAGGGGGGCTACACCTTC,CSVSPQGGYTF
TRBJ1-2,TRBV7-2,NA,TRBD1,TGTGCCAGCAGCTACGACAGGGGCTATGGCTACACCTTC,CASSYDRGYGYTF
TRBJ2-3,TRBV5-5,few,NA,TGTGCCAGCAGCTCGACACAGGTCGCAAGCACAGATACGCAGTATTTT,CASSSTQVASTDTQYF
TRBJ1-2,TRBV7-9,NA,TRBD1,TGTGCCAGCAGCTTAGTCGGGACAGCCGATGGCTACACCTTC,CASSLVGTADGYTF
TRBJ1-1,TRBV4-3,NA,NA,TGCGCCAGCAGCCAAGTTACGGGGGCTGAAGCTTTCTTT,CASSQVTGAEAFF
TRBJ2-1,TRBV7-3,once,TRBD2,TGTGCCAGCAGCTCCGCGGGGGGAAGCTACAATGAGCAGTTCTTC,CASSSAGGSYNEQFF
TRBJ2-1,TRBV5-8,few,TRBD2,TGTGCCAGCAGCCTTTGGACTAGCGGGGGTATCAATGAGCAGTTCTTC,CASSLWTSGGINEQFF
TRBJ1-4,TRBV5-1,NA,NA,TGCGCCAGCAGCCCCGGAGGGCCAGTAACTAATGAAAAACTGTTTTTT,CASSPGGPVTNEKLFF
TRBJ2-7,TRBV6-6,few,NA,TGTGCCAGCAGTTACGTGAGTTGGGGCGGAACCTACGAGCAGTACTTC,CASSYVSWGGTYEQYF
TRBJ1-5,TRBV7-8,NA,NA,TGTGCCAGCAGCCCTAACCAAGGCAATCAGCCCCAGCATTTT,CASSPNQGNQPQHF
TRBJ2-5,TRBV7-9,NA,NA,TGTGCCAGCAGCTCCCGGAGGGGGCAGGAGACCCAGTACTTC,CASSSRRGQETQYF
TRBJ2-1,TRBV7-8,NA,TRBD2,TGTGCCAGCAGACCTCAACTAGCGGGGGGGTACAATGAGCAGTTCTTC,CASRPQLAGGYNEQFF
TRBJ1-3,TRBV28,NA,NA,TGTGCCAGCAGCGATGGACAGGGAAACACCATATATTTT,CASSDGQGNTIYF
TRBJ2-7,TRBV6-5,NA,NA,TGTGCCAGCAGTGAAGGGGGTAGCTCCTACGAGCAGTACTTC,CASSEGGSSYEQYF
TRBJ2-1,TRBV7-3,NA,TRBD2,TGTGCCAGCAGCTTAATGGGCGGCGGGGGGGCCAATGAGCAGTTCTTC,CASSLMGGGGANEQFF
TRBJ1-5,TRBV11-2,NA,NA,TGTGCCAGCAGCTTAGGAAACGGCGGTCAGCCCCAGCATTTT,CASSLGNGGQPQHF
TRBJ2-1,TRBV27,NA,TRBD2,TGTGCCAGCAGTAAAGCCGGGACTAGCGGTTACAATGAGCAGTTCTTC,CASSKAGTSGYNEQFF
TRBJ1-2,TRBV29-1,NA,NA,TGCAGCGTTGAACACAGAGCTAACTATGGCTACACCTTC,CSVEHRANYGYTF
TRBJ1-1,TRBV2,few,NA,TGTGCCAGGGAGTTGAACACTGAAGCTTTCTTT,CARELNTEAFF
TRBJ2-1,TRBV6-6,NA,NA,TGTGCCAGCAGCCTTACACAGGGCTATGAGCAGTTCTTC,CASSLTQGYEQFF
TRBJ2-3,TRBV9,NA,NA,TGTGCCAGCAGCGTAGATCCTAGCCCGCGCACAGATACGCAGTATTTT,CASSVDPSPRTDTQYF
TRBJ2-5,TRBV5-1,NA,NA,TGCGCCAGCAGCGCTAATGCGGGGTCAGGTGAGGAGACCCAATACTTC,CASSANAGSGEETQYF
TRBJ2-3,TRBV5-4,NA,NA,TGTGCCAGCAGCCAACCCGCACAGTGGGCAGATACGCAGTATTTT,CASSQPAQWADTQYF
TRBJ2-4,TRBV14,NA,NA,TGTGCCAGCAGCCAAGATGGTTGGGACTCGTCAAACATTCAGTACTTC,CASSQDGWDSSNIQYF
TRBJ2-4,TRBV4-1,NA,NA,TGCGCCAGCAGCCAGGAAACCACAGGGCTAGCCAAAGACATTCAGTACTTC,CASSQETTGLAKDIQYF
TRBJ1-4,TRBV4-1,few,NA,TGCGCCAGCAGCCAAGAGGCGGTTGGAAAACTGTTTTTT,CASSQEAVGKLFF
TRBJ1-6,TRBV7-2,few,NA,TGTGCCAGCAGCCGCCGGGGGGCTTTCACTTCACCCCTCCACTTT,CASSRRGAFTSPLHF
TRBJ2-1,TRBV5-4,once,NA,TGTGCCAGCAGCGGGGGGGCCAATGAGCAGTTCTTC,CASSGGANEQFF
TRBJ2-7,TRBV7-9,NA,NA,TGTGCCAGCAGCCCCGGACTCTACGAGCAGTACTTC,CASSPGLYEQYF
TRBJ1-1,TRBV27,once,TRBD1,TGTGCCAGCAGCCGGGGACAGACCCTTGAAGCTTTCTTT,CASSRGQTLEAFF
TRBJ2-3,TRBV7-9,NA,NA,TGTGCCAGCAGCTTAGCGCGCGGGAAACGGACTCCAGATACGCAGTATTTT,CASSLARGKRTPDTQYF
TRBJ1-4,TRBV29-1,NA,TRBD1,TGCAGCGTGGGGGACAGCATAGCGACTAATGAAAAACTGTTTTTT,CSVGDSIATNEKLFF
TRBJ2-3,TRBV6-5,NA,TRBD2,TGTGCCAGCGCGGGCGGGGGGACCTGGGCAGATACGCAGTATTTT,CASAGGGTWADTQYF
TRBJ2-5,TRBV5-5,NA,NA,TGTGCCAGCAGCGCCCTGAGGTCTGGTGTCGTGGAGACCCAGTACTTC,CASSALRSGVVETQYF
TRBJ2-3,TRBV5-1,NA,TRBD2,TGCGCCAGCAGCTGGGGGGGGGTCCCAGATACGCAGTATTTT,CASSWGGVPDTQYF
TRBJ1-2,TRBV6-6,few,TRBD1,TGTGCCAGCAGTCCAAGGACAGGGCGGAACTATGGCTACACCTTC,CASSPRTGRNYGYTF
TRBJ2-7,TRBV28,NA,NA,TGTGCCAGCAACCCGGGAGAAGGAGTCTACGAGCAGTACTTC,CASNPGEGVYEQYF
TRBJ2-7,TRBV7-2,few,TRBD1,TGTGCCAGCAGCTTGTATAACAGGGGGTACGAGCAGTACTTC,CASSLYNRGYEQYF
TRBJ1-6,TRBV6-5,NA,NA,TGTGCCAGCAGACCACCAGGGTCCTATTCACCCCTCCACTTT,CASRPPGSYSPLHF
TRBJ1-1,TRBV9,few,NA,TGTGCCAGCGCCAATCTCGACAGCTTGAACACTGAAGCTTTCTTT,CASANLDSLNTEAFF
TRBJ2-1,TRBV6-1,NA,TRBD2,TGTGCCAGCAGTGATCCGAGCGGGGGGTACAATGAGCAGTTCTTC,CASSDPSGGYNEQFF
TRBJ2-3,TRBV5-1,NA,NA,TGCGCCAGCAGCCAAAACCGAGAGACAGATACGCAGTATTTT,CASSQNRETDTQYF